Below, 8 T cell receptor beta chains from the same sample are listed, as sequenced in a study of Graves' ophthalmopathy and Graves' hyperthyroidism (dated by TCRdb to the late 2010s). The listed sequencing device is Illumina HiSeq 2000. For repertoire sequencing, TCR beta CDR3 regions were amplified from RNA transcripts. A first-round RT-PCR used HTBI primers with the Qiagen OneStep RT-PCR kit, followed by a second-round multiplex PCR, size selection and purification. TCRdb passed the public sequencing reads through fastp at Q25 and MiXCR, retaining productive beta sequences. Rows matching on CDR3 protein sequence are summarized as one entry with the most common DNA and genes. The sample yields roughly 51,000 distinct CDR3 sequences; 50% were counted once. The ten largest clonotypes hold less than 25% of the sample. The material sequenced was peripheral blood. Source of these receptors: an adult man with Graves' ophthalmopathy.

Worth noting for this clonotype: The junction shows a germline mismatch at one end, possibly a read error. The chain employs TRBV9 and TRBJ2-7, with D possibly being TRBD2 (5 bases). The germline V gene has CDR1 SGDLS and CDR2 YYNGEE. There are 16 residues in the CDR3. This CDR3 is CASSVEGLGSSVQQYF. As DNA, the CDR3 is TGTGCCAGCAGCGTAGAGGGTTTGGGGAGCTCGGTACAGCAGTATTTC.

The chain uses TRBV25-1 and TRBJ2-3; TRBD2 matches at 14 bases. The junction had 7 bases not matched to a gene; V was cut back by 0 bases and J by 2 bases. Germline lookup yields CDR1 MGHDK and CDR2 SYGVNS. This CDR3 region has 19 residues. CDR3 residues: CASSEYRLAGGPVTDTQYF. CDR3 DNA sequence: TGTGCCAGCAGTGAATATCGACTAGCGGGAGGGCCAGTCACAGATACGCAGTATTTT.

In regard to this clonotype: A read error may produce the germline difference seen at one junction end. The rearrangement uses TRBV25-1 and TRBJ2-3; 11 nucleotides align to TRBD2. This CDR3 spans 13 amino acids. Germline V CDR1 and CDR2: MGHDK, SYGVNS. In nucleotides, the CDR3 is TGTGCCAGCAAGACTAGCGGGACAGATACGCAGTGTTTT. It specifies CASKTSGTDTQCF. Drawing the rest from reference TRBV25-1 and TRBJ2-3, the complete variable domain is EADIYQTPRYLVIGTGKKITLECSQTMGHDKMYWYQQDPGMELHLIHYSYGVNSTEKGDLSSESTVSRIRTEHFPLTLESARPSHTSQYLCASKTSGTDTQCFGPGTRLTVL.

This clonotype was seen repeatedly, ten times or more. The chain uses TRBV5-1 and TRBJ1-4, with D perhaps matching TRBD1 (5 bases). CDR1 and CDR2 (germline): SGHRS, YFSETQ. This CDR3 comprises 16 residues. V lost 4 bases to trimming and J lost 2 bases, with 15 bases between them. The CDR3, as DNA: TGCGCCAGCAGCCTAGCTGGAGGGGCGACTAATGAAAAACTGTTTTTT. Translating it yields CASSLAGGATNEKLFF.

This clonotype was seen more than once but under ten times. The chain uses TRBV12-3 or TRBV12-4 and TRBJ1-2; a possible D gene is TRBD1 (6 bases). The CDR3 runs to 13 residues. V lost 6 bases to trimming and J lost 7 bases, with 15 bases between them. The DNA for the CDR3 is TGTGCCAGCAGCTACGGGACATTCGGTGGCTACACCTTC. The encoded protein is CASSYGTFGGYTF.

CDR3 DNA: TGTGCCAGCAGCCGGTCGGTTTCCAGGGGAGATTATGGCTACACCTTC. Protein sequence: CASSRSVSRGDYGYTF. The chain joins TRBV13 to TRBJ1-2; possibly TRBD1 for D (6 bases). From germline, CDR1 is PRHDT and CDR2 FYEKMQ (reference sequence). The ends were cut back, 5 bases at V and 5 bases at J, with 21 bases in the middle. The CDR3 is 16 amino acids.

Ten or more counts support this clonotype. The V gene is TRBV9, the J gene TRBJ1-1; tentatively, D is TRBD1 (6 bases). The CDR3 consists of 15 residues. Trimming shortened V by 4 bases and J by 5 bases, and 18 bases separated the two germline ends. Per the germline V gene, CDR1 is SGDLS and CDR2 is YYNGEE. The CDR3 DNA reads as TGTGCCAGCAGCACCGCTGGGGGCCCGGGGACTGAAGCTTTCTTT. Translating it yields CASSTAGGPGTEAFF.

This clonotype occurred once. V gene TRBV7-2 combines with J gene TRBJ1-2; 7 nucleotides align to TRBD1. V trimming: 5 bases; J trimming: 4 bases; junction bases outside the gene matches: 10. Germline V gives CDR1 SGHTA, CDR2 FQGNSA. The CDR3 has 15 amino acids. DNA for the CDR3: TGTGCCAGCAGCGTTACCGGGACAGTCCTCTATGGCTACACCTTC. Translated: CASSVTGTVLYGYTF.